These T cell receptor beta chains were read from a single sample in a study of T cell responses to AZD1222 COVID-19 vaccine. Clones were sequenced by immunoSEQ multiplex PCR, and TCRdb holds only the in-frame ones, with some missing. The sample carries about 97,000 clones, around 88% recorded once. The sample here was peripheral blood, taken on day 0 of AZD1222 vaccination. These receptors all stem from an adult in good health. The CDR3 runs from the conserved cysteine through the conserved F or W. The D gene is left open where the match is weak. Clone size is given for some rows only: seen once, a few or many times, or a class if the clone is expanded.

cdr3_length: 14
d_call: TRBD2
v_call: TRBV27
j_call: TRBJ2-7
clone_size: .
cdr3_aa: CASSLLGLAYEQYF
cdr3_nt: TGTGCCAGCAGTTTACTGGGACTAGCCTACGAGCAGTACTTC

cdr3_length: 14
d_call: .
v_call: TRBV18
j_call: TRBJ1-2
clone_size: .
cdr3_aa: CASSMTADNYGYTF
cdr3_nt: TGTGCCAGCTCAATGACGGCAGATAACTATGGCTACACCTTC

cdr3_length: 11
d_call: .
v_call: TRBV20-1
j_call: TRBJ2-5
clone_size: .
cdr3_aa: CSARTDETQYF
cdr3_nt: TGCAGTGCTAGGACAGACGAGACCCAGTACTTC

cdr3_length: 12
d_call: .
v_call: TRBV9
j_call: TRBJ2-5
clone_size: .
cdr3_aa: CASGGLQETQYF
cdr3_nt: TGTGCCAGTGGAGGGCTCCAAGAGACCCAGTACTTC

cdr3_length: 13
d_call: .
v_call: TRBV5-1
j_call: TRBJ1-1
clone_size: few
cdr3_aa: CASSVDRFTEAFF
cdr3_nt: TGCGCCAGCAGCGTCGACAGGTTTACTGAAGCTTTCTTT

cdr3_length: 13
d_call: .
v_call: TRBV12-5
j_call: TRBJ1-1
clone_size: .
cdr3_aa: CASVRGGNTEAFF
cdr3_nt: TGTGCTAGTGTCCGGGGGGGGAACACTGAAGCTTTCTTT

cdr3_length: 12
d_call: TRBD1
v_call: TRBV12-3/TRBV12-4
j_call: TRBJ1-5
clone_size: .
cdr3_aa: CASGQGFQPQHF
cdr3_nt: TGTGCCAGCGGACAGGGGTTTCAGCCCCAGCATTTT

cdr3_length: 17
d_call: .
v_call: TRBV19
j_call: TRBJ1-5
clone_size: .
cdr3_aa: CASTLNRGAYNNQPQHF
cdr3_nt: TGTGCCAGTACCTTAAACCGAGGGGCGTATAACAATCAGCCCCAGCATTTT

cdr3_length: 13
d_call: .
v_call: TRBV12-3/TRBV12-4
j_call: TRBJ1-1
clone_size: .
cdr3_aa: CASRDGANTEAFF
cdr3_nt: TGTGCCAGCAGGGATGGAGCGAACACTGAAGCTTTCTTT

cdr3_length: 14
d_call: .
v_call: TRBV7-2
j_call: TRBJ2-5
clone_size: .
cdr3_aa: CASSLRREQETQYF
cdr3_nt: TGTGCCAGCAGCTTGAGGAGGGAGCAAGAGACCCAGTACTTC

cdr3_length: 17
d_call: TRBD1
v_call: TRBV24-1
j_call: TRBJ1-6
clone_size: .
cdr3_aa: CATSERGPRDRDSPLHF
cdr3_nt: TGTGCCACCAGTGAACGGGGCCCTCGGGACAGGGATTCACCCCTCCACTTT

cdr3_length: 16
d_call: .
v_call: TRBV6-2/TRBV6-3
j_call: TRBJ1-5
clone_size: .
cdr3_aa: CASSFPGDTSVQPQHF
cdr3_nt: TGTGCCAGCAGTTTCCCCGGGGACACATCCGTTCAGCCCCAGCATTTT

cdr3_length: 15
d_call: TRBD1
v_call: TRBV7-8
j_call: TRBJ1-3
clone_size: .
cdr3_aa: CASSPHRGSGNTIYF
cdr3_nt: TGTGCCAGCAGCCCGCACAGGGGCTCTGGAAACACCATATATTTT

cdr3_length: 13
d_call: .
v_call: TRBV7-3
j_call: TRBJ2-5
clone_size: .
cdr3_aa: CASSLSTGETQYF
cdr3_nt: TGTGCCAGCAGCTTAAGCACAGGTGAGACCCAGTACTTC

cdr3_length: 14
d_call: .
v_call: TRBV6-5
j_call: TRBJ2-5
clone_size: .
cdr3_aa: CASSYSHGGETQYF
cdr3_nt: TGTGCCAGCAGTTACTCCCACGGGGGAGAGACCCAGTACTTC

cdr3_length: 14
d_call: TRBD1
v_call: TRBV9
j_call: TRBJ1-6
clone_size: .
cdr3_aa: CASAGDRSLSPLHF
cdr3_nt: TGTGCCAGCGCCGGGGACAGAAGCCTTTCACCCCTCCACTTT

cdr3_length: 13
d_call: .
v_call: TRBV7-3
j_call: TRBJ1-5
clone_size: few
cdr3_aa: CASSPGGNQPQHF
cdr3_nt: TGTGCCAGCAGCCCTGGGGGCAATCAGCCCCAGCATTTT

cdr3_length: 15
d_call: TRBD1
v_call: TRBV5-1
j_call: TRBJ1-1
clone_size: few
cdr3_aa: CASSLGVRGFTEAFF
cdr3_nt: TGCGCCAGCAGCCTAGGAGTCAGGGGGTTCACTGAAGCTTTCTTT

cdr3_length: 16
d_call: .
v_call: TRBV19
j_call: TRBJ1-5
clone_size: once
cdr3_aa: CASSSRQTRNNQPQHF
cdr3_nt: TGTGCCAGTAGTAGCCGACAGACGCGTAACAATCAGCCCCAGCATTTT

cdr3_length: 17
d_call: .
v_call: TRBV18
j_call: TRBJ1-3
clone_size: .
cdr3_aa: CASSPWSAPDSGNTIYF
cdr3_nt: TGTGCCAGCTCACCATGGTCGGCACCAGACTCTGGAAACACCATATATTTT

cdr3_length: 14
d_call: TRBD2
v_call: TRBV5-5
j_call: TRBJ2-7
clone_size: .
cdr3_aa: CASSFLLAGGEQYF
cdr3_nt: TGTGCCAGCAGCTTCCTACTAGCGGGGGGCGAGCAGTACTTC

cdr3_length: 15
d_call: .
v_call: TRBV7-2
j_call: TRBJ1-5
clone_size: .
cdr3_aa: CASSWGEVVNQPQHF
cdr3_nt: TGTGCCAGCAGCTGGGGGGAGGTAGTCAATCAGCCCCAGCATTTT

cdr3_length: 15
d_call: TRBD2
v_call: TRBV7-3
j_call: TRBJ2-1
clone_size: .
cdr3_aa: CASSLGLAGVYEQFF
cdr3_nt: TGTGCCAGCAGCTTAGGACTAGCGGGGGTCTATGAGCAGTTCTTC

cdr3_length: 16
d_call: TRBD1
v_call: TRBV6-1
j_call: TRBJ2-1
clone_size: .
cdr3_aa: CASSEFGTGVYNEQFF
cdr3_nt: TGTGCCAGCAGTGAATTTGGGACAGGGGTTTACAATGAGCAGTTCTTC

cdr3_length: 15
d_call: TRBD1
v_call: TRBV5-1
j_call: TRBJ1-4
clone_size: .
cdr3_aa: CASSLAGTANEKLFF
cdr3_nt: TGCGCCAGCAGCTTGGCCGGGACAGCAAATGAAAAACTGTTTTTT

cdr3_length: 14
d_call: .
v_call: TRBV5-6
j_call: TRBJ2-7
clone_size: .
cdr3_aa: CASSQRDLLGEQYF
cdr3_nt: TGTGCCAGCAGCCAACGGGACCTACTAGGGGAGCAGTACTTC

cdr3_length: 13
d_call: .
v_call: TRBV30
j_call: TRBJ2-7
clone_size: once
cdr3_aa: CAWSYEGTYEQYF
cdr3_nt: TGTGCCTGGAGTTATGAAGGGACCTACGAGCAGTACTTC

cdr3_length: 13
d_call: .
v_call: TRBV28
j_call: TRBJ1-2
clone_size: .
cdr3_aa: CASSFLYRYGYTF
cdr3_nt: TGTGCCAGCAGTTTTTTGTACCGGTATGGCTACACCTTC